These T cell receptor beta chains were read from a single sample in a study of blood T cell repertoires in COVID-19. The method was immunoSEQ multiplex PCR; TCRdb's version includes in-frame clones alone and lacks a portion of them. This table holds hundreds of thousands of clones, nearly 90% found once. Sequencing used peripheral blood. The receptors were gathered from a woman in her thirties or forties with COVID-19, enrolled during active disease. CDR3s include the opening cysteine and the closing phenylalanine or tryptophan. Each record gives: clone size, D gene, J gene, V gene, CDR3 DNA, CDR3 protein. A D gene is named only where the DNA matches it firmly. Expanded clones get a size class; other rows say once, few or many, or leave the size out.

>once|TRBD2|TRBJ2-7|TRBV28
TGTGCCAGCAGTCTCTGGTCCAGCGGGAAACCATACGAGCAGTACTTC
CASSLWSSGKPYEQYF
>.|.|TRBJ1-6|TRBV7-2
TGTGCCAGCAGCCTCTCGGGTGGAGGGAGCTCCTATAATTCACCCCTCCACTTT
CASSLSGGGSSYNSPLHF
>.|TRBD1|TRBJ1-1|TRBV27
TGTGCCAGCAGTTACAGGGGGCACACTGAAGCTTTCTTT
CASSYRGHTEAFF
>once|.|TRBJ1-6|TRBV9
TGTGCCAGCAGCGTAGGAGGCCCAGGGTGGTTGGGGTCACCCCTCCACTTT
CASSVGGPGWLGSPLHF
>.|.|TRBJ1-2|TRBV6-6
TGTGCCAGCAGTTCCCCGGAGGCTCCGGGCTACACCTTC
CASSSPEAPGYTF
>.|.|TRBJ1-5|TRBV5-8
TGTGCCAGCAGCCTCAGACAGGTGGGTCAGCCCCAGCATTTT
CASSLRQVGQPQHF
>.|TRBD1|TRBJ2-7|TRBV6-5
TGTGCCAGCAGGCTAGGACAGGGGCCGCCTGGCGAGCAGTACTTC
CASRLGQGPPGEQYF
>few|.|TRBJ2-7|TRBV3-1/TRBV3-2
TGTGCCAGCAGTCCCGGGCTCGGGGGCTACGAGCAGTACTTC
CASSPGLGGYEQYF
>.|.|TRBJ1-3|TRBV11-2
TGTGCCAGCAGCTTGCCACCCATCGGGAGCTCTGGAAACACCATATATTTT
CASSLPPIGSSGNTIYF
>.|.|TRBJ1-1|TRBV6-5
TGTGCCAGCAGTTACCGGCAGGGCCTGGGGAACACTGAAGCTTTCTTT
CASSYRQGLGNTEAFF
>.|.|TRBJ2-7|TRBV5-1
TGCGCCAGCAGCTTAGGATTGGGGGCGGGCGCCTACGAGCAGTACTTC
CASSLGLGAGAYEQYF
>once|TRBD1|TRBJ1-1|TRBV23-1
TGCGCCAGCAGTCCCCACCCCGGAAGACAGGGGGAGGGAAAAGCTTTCTTT
CASSPHPGRQGEGKAFF
>.|.|TRBJ1-3|TRBV4-3
TGCGCCAGCAGCCAAGCCGGGGCTGGAAACACCATATATTTT
CASSQAGAGNTIYF
>.|.|TRBJ2-7|TRBV5-5
TGTGCCAGCAGCTTGGGAGGAGGCTCCTACGAGCAGTACTTC
CASSLGGGSYEQYF
>.|.|TRBJ1-2|TRBV29-1
TGCAGCGTTGAGAAGCAACTCCGGGGCTACACCTTC
CSVEKQLRGYTF
>.|.|TRBJ2-3|TRBV25-1
TGTGCCAGCAGCCTCCCCGGGACAAGGGGTGATACGCAGTATTTT
CASSLPGTRGDTQYF
>.|.|TRBJ2-7|TRBV27
TGTGCCAGCACCCGAGCCGACAGAATAGGCGAGCAGTACTTC
CASTRADRIGEQYF
>.|.|TRBJ1-1|TRBV7-9
TGTGCCAGCAGCTCTGTGAACACTGAAGCTTTCTTT
CASSSVNTEAFF
>.|TRBD1|TRBJ1-1|TRBV5-5
TGTGCCAGCAGCTCAGGGGGAAGGACTGAAGCTTTCTTT
CASSSGGRTEAFF
>.|TRBD2|TRBJ2-3|TRBV6-6
TGTGCCAGCAGTCACCCCCCGGGGGGGACCCTCAGCCTTGATACGCAGTATTTT
CASSHPPGGTLSLDTQYF
>.|.|TRBJ2-7|TRBV7-6
TGTGCCAGCAGCTTAGAGACCAGGATTTTGGGCGAGCAGTACTTC
CASSLETRILGEQYF
>.|.|TRBJ1-1|TRBV30
TGTGCCTGGAGTGTACAAGGAGTTGGTGTCACTGAAGCTTTCTTT
CAWSVQGVGVTEAFF
>.|.|TRBJ1-2|TRBV15
TGTGCCACCAGCAGAGGGGGGGGACCCTATGGCTACACCTTC
CATSRGGGPYGYTF
>.|TRBD2|TRBJ2-3|TRBV20-1
TGCAGTGCTAGTCCACTAGCGGGGGTCACAGATACGCAGTATTTT
CSASPLAGVTDTQYF
>.|.|TRBJ1-6|TRBV27
TGTGCCAGCAGTCCCACAGGCGTTAATTCACCCCTCCACTTT
CASSPTGVNSPLHF
>.|.|TRBJ1-3|TRBV14
TGTGCCAGCAGCCAACGAGTCCTCTCTGGAAACACCATATATTTT
CASSQRVLSGNTIYF
>.|TRBD2|TRBJ2-3|TRBV5-1
TGCGCCAGCAGCTTGGCCCTAGCGGGAGGTATAGATACGCAGTATTTT
CASSLALAGGIDTQYF
>.|TRBD2|TRBJ2-1|TRBV27
TGTGCCAGCAGTTTGCGACTAGCGGGGGGGCAGGTCTACAATGAGCAGTTCTTC
CASSLRLAGGQVYNEQFF
>.|.|TRBJ2-3|TRBV11-2
TGTGCCAGCAGCCGTTCCACTAGCATCGATACGCAGTATTTT
CASSRSTSIDTQYF
>once|.|TRBJ2-3|TRBV5-8
TGTGCCAGCAGCTTGATACTACCTCAGCCCACAGATACGCAGTATTTT
CASSLILPQPTDTQYF
>.|TRBD1|TRBJ2-7|TRBV4-3
TGCGCCAGCAGCCAAGAGTTGAGGGGACAGGGACGCGAGCAGTACTTC
CASSQELRGQGREQYF
>.|.|TRBJ1-1|TRBV7-2
TGTGCCAGCAGCTTAGCCCGGGGGTTAAACACTGAAGCTTTCTTT
CASSLARGLNTEAFF
>few|TRBD1|TRBJ1-5|TRBV2
TGTGCCAGCACCGGGATGGGACAGGGGTATCAGCCCCAGCATTTT
CASTGMGQGYQPQHF
>.|TRBD2|TRBJ2-5|TRBV9
TGTGCCAGCAGCGCCCTAGCGGGAGGGCTCCAAGAGACCCAGTACTTC
CASSALAGGLQETQYF
>.|.|TRBJ2-7|TRBV19
TGTGCCAGACACCACCACCCCGCCTACGAGCAGTACTTC
CARHHHPAYEQYF
>.|.|TRBJ2-7|TRBV20-1
TGCAGTGCTAGAGATCAACGGGAGCAGTACTTC
CSARDQREQYF
>.|TRBD2|TRBJ2-7|TRBV28
TGTGCCAGCATCGGGCCAGCGGGAGCTTTAAGGGCGGGAGAGCAGTACTTC
CASIGPAGALRAGEQYF
>.|TRBD2|TRBJ2-1|TRBV5-1
TGCGCCAGCAGCTTGGAAGGGCTAGCGGGGCCCATTCGGGAGCAGTTCTTC
CASSLEGLAGPIREQFF
>.|.|TRBJ1-4|TRBV24-1
TGTGCCACCAGAGGGGAAAGTGAAAAACTGTTTTTT
CATRGESEKLFF
>.|.|TRBJ2-7|TRBV5-1
TGCGCCAGCAGCGAACAAGACAACTACGAGCAGTACTTC
CASSEQDNYEQYF
>few|.|TRBJ2-7|TRBV28
TGTGCCAGCAGTTTCCACAGGGATGCTTACGAGCAGTACTTC
CASSFHRDAYEQYF
>.|TRBD1|TRBJ1-1|TRBV27
TGTGCCAGCAGTCCTTGGGACAGCAACACTGAAGCTTTCTTT
CASSPWDSNTEAFF
>.|TRBD1|TRBJ2-3|TRBV10-3
TGTGCCATCAGGGACAAACAGGGGCCAGATACGCAGTATTTT
CAIRDKQGPDTQYF
>.|TRBD1|TRBJ1-2|TRBV5-6
TGTGCCAGCAGCCGGGACAGGTCCGTTGGCTACACCTTC
CASSRDRSVGYTF
>.|TRBD2|TRBJ2-3|TRBV6-2/TRBV6-3
TGTGCCAGCAGTTCGACTAGCGGGAGGGCCACTAAGATCGGTACGCAGTATTTT
CASSSTSGRATKIGTQYF
>.|TRBD1|TRBJ2-7|TRBV5-6
TGTGCCAGCAGCCCCGGGCAGGGGGCCCACGAGCAGTACTTC
CASSPGQGAHEQYF
>once|TRBD1|TRBJ2-1|TRBV19
TGTGCCAGTGCTGACAGGGCAGCCTACAATGAGCAGTTCTTC
CASADRAAYNEQFF
>.|.|TRBJ2-2|TRBV5-1
TGCGCCAGCAGCTTGGACAGGGTGCGCACCGGGGAGCTGTTTTTT
CASSLDRVRTGELFF